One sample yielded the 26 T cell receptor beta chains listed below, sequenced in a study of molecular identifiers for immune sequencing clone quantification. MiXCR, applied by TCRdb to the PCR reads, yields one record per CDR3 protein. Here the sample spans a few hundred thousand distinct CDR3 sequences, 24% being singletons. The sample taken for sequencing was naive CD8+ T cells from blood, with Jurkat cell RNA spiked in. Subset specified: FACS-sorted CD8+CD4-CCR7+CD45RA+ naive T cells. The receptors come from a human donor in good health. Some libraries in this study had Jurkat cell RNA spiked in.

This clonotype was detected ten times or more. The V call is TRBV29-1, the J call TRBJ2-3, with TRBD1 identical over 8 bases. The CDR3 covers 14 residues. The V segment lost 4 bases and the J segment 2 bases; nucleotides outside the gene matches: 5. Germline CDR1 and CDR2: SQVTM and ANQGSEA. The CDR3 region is CSVAGTGDTDTQYF. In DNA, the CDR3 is TGCAGCGTTGCCGGGACAGGAGACACAGATACGCAGTATTTT.

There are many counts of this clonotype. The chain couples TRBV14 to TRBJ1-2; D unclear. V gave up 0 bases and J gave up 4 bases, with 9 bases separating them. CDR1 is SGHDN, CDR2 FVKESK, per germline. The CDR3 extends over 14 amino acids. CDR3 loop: CASSQDRAVYGYTF. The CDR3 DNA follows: TGTGCCAGCAGCCAAGATAGGGCAGTCTATGGCTACACCTTC.

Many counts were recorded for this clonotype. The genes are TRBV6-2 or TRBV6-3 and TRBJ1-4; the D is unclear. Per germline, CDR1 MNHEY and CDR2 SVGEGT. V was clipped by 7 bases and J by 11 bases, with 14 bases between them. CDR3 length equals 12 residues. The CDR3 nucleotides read TGTGCCAGCACTGAAGTTGGGCGGAAACTGTTTTTT. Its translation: CASTEVGRKLFF.

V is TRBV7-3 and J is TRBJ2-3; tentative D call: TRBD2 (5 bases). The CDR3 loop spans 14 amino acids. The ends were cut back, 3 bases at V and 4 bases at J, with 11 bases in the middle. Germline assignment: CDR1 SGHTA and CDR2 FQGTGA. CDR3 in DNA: TGTGCCAGCAGCTTCAGTCTCGGGGCAGATACGCAGTATTTT. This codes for CASSFSLGADTQYF. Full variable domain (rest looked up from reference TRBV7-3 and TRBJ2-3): GAGVSQTPSNKVTEKGKYVELRCDPISGHTALYWYRQSLGQGPEFLIYFQGTGAADDSGLPNDRFFAVRPEGSVSTLKIQRTERGDSAVYLCASSFSLGADTQYFGPGTRLTVL.

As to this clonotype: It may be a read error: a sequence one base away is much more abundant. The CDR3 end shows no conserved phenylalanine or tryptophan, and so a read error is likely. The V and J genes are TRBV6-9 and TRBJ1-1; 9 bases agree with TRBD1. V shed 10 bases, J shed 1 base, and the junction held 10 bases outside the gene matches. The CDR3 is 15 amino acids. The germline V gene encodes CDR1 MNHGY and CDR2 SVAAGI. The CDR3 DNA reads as TGTGCCAACATAACCGGGACAGGGACGAACACTGAAGCTTTCTCT. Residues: CANITGTGTNTEAFS.

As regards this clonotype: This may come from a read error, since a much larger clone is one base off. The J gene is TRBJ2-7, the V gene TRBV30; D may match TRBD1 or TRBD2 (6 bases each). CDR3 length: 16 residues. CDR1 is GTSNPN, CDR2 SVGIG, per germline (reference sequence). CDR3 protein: CAWSRLTGNKDYEQCF. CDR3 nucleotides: TGTGCCTGGAGTCGACTGACAGGAAACAAGGACTACGAGCAGTGCTTC.

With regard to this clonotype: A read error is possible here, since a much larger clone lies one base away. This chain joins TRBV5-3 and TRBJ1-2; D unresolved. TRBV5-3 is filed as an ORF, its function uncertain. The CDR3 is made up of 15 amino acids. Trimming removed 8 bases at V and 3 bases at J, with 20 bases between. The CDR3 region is CASSRDWEGDYGYTF. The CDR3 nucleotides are TGTGCCAGCAGTCGCGACTGGGAGGGCGACTATGGCTACACCTTC.

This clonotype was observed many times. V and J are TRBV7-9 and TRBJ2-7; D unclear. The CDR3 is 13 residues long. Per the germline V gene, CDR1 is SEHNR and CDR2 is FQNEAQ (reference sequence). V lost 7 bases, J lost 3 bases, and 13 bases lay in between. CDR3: CASKGGRSYEQYF. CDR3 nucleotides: TGTGCCAGCAAGGGTGGCAGGAGCTACGAGCAGTACTTC.

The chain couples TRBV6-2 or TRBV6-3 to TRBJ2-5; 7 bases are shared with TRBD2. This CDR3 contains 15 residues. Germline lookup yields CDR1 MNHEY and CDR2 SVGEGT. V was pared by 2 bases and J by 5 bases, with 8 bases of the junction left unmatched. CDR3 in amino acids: CASSYTGLEKETQYF. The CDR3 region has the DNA TGTGCCAGCAGTTACACTGGACTAGAAAAGGAGACCCAGTACTTC.

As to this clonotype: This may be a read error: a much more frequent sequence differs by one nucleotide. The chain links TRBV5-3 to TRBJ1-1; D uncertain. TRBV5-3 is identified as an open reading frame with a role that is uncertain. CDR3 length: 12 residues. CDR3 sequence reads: CAILVVGTETFF. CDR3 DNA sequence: TGTGCCATCCTAGTCGTGGGCACTGAAACTTTCTTT.

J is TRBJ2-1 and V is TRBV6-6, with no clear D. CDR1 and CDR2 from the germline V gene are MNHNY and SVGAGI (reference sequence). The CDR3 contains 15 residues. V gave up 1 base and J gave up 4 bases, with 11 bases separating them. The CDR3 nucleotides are TGTGCCAGCAGTTACTTTAAGGGATTGTACAATGAGCAGTTCTTC. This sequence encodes CASSYFKGLYNEQFF.

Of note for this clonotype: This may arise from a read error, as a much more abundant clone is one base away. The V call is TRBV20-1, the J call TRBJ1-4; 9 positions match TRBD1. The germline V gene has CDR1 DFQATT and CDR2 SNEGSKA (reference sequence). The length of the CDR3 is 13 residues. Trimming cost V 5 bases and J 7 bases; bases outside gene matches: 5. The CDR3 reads CSAARQGVEKLFF. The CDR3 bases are TGCAGTGCTGCCAGACAGGGGGTTGAAAAACTGTTTTTT.

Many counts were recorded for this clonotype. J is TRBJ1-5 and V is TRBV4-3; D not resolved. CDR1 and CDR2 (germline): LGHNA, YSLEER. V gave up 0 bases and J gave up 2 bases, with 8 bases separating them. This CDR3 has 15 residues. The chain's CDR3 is CASSQDLGGNQPQHF. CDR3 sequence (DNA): TGCGCCAGCAGCCAAGATCTCGGTGGCAATCAGCCCCAGCATTTT.

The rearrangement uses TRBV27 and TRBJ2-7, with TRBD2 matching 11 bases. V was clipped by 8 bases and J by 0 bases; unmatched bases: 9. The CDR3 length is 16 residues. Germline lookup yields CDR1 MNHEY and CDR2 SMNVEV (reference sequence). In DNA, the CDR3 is TGTGCCAGCTGTCCTGGAACTAGCGGGAGCTCCTACGAGCAGTACTTC. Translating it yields CASCPGTSGSSYEQYF.

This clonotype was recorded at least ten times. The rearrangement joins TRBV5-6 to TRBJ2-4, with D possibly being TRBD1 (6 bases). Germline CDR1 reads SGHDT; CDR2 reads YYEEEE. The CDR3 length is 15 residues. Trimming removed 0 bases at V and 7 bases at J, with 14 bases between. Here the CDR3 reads CASSLERGTPNIQYF. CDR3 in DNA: TGTGCCAGCAGCTTGGAGAGGGGGACCCCTAACATTCAGTACTTC.

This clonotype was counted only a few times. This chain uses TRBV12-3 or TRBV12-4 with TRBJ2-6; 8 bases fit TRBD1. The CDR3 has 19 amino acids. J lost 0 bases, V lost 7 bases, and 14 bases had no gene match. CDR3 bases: TGTGCCAGCATCGGGGGTCGAGGACAGGGCGTCTCTGGGGCCAACGTCCTGACTTTC. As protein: CASIGGRGQGVSGANVLTF.

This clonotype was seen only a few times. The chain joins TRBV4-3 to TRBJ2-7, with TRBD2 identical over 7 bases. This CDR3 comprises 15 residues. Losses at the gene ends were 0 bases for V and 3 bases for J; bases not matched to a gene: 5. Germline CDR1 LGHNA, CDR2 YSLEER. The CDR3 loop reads CASSQDRGVGYEQYF. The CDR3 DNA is TGCGCCAGCAGCCAAGATCGGGGGGTGGGCTACGAGCAGTACTTC.

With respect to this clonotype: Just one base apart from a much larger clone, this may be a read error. CDR3 DNA: TGCAGCGCCCAATCGGGGGTCACTGAAGCTTCCTTT. This codes for CSAQSGVTEASF. The gene calls are TRBV29-1 and TRBJ1-1; D is possibly TRBD1 (5 bases). The CDR3 spans 12 residues. Germline values: CDR1 SQVTM, CDR2 ANQGSEA.

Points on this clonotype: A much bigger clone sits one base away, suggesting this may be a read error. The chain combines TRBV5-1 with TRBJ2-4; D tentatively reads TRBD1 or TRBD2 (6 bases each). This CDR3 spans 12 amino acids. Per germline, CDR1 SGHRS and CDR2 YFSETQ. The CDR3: CARSLEGGIQYF. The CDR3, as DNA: TGCGCCCGCAGCTTGGAGGGGGGCATTCAGTACTTC.

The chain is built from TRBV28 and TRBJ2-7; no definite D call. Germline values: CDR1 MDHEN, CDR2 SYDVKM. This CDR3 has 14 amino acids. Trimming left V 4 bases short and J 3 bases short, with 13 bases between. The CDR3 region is CASSSVLNNYEQYF. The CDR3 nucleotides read TGTGCCAGCAGTTCAGTTCTCAATAACTACGAGCAGTACTTC.

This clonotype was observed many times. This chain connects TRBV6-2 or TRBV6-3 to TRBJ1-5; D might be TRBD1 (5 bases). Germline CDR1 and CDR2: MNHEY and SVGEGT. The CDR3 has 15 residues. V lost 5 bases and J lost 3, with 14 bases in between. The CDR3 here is CASSDLGTVNQPQHF. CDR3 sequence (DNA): TGTGCCAGCAGTGACCTAGGGACGGTCAATCAGCCCCAGCATTTT.

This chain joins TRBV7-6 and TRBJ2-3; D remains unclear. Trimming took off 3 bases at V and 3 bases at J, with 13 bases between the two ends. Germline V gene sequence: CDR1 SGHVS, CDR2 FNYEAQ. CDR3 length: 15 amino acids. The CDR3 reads CASSLGTHPTDTQYF. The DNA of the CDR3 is TGTGCCAGCAGCTTGGGTACACACCCAACAGATACGCAGTATTTT.

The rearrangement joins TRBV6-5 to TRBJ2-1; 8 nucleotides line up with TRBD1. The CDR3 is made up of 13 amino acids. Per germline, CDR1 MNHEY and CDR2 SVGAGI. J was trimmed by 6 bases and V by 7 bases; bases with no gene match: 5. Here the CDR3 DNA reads TGTGCCAGCACGGGACAGGTAGCCAATGAGCAGTTCTTC. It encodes CASTGQVANEQFF.

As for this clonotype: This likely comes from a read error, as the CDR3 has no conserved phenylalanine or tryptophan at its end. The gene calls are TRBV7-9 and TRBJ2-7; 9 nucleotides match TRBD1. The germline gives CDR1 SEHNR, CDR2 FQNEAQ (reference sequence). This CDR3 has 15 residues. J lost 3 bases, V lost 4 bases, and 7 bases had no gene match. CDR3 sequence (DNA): TGTGCCAGCAGCTCGCGAGGGGACAGGGACTACGAGCAGTACTTA. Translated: CASSSRGDRDYEQYL.

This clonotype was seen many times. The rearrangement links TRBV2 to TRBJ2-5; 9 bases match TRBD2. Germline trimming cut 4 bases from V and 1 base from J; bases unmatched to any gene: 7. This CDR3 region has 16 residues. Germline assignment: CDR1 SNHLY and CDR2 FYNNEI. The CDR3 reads CASSARRGGLQETQYF. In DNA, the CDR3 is TGTGCCAGCAGTGCCCGGCGGGGGGGCCTCCAAGAGACCCAGTACTTC.

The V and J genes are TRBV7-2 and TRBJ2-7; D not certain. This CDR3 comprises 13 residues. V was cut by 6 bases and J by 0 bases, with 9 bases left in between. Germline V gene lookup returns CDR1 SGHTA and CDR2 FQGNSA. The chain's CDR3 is CASRSASSYEQYF. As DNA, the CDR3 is TGTGCCAGCAGGTCGGCGAGCTCCTACGAGCAGTACTTC. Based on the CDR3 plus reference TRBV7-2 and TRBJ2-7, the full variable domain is GAGVSQSPSNKVTEKGKDVELRCDPISGHTALYWYRQSLGQGLEFLIYFQGNSAPDKSGLPSDRFSAERTGGSVSTLTIQRTQQEDSAVYLCASRSASSYEQYFGPGTRLTVT.